This entry lists 9 T cell receptor beta chains sequenced from one sample in a study of graft-versus-host responses after intestinal transplantation. TCRdb's copy holds only in-frame clones and misses some; the assay was immunoSEQ multiplex PCR. The profile covers over 45,000 clones, with approximately 90% appearing a single time and around 1.5% taken by the ten largest. The specimen comprised PBMCs, sampled 26 days after transplant. The receptors were gathered from a human patient who received an intestinal transplant, so some T cells may come from the graft donor.

V and J are TRBV5-6 and TRBJ2-1, with 7 bases that match TRBD1. Germline CDR1 SGHDT, CDR2 YYEEEE. Trimming at V came to 2 bases and at J to 2 bases, leaving 1 base not matched to a gene. This CDR3 spans 14 amino acids. This chain's CDR3 is CASSFQGAYNEQFF. The CDR3, as DNA: TGTGCCAGCAGCTTCCAGGGGGCCTACAATGAGCAGTTCTTC.

V and J are TRBV7-8 and TRBJ2-7, with TRBD2 identical over 7 bases. The CDR3 runs to 16 residues. CDR1 is SGHVS and CDR2 is FQNEAQ in the germline V gene. J lost 0 bases, V lost 4 bases, and 9 bases had no gene match. The DNA for the CDR3 is TGTGCCAGCAGCTACCCTGGAGCGGGATCCTCCTACGAGCAGTACTTC. The encoded protein is CASSYPGAGSSYEQYF.

This chain connects TRBV7-6 to TRBJ1-2; D unclear. CDR1 is SGHVS and CDR2 is FNYEAQ in the germline V gene. This CDR3 is 15 amino acids long. The ends were cut back, 4 bases at V and 8 bases at J, with 20 bases in the middle. The CDR3 DNA sequence: TGTGCCAGCAGCTCCGTTATGGAGAGTAGCGTAGGCTACACCTTC. It encodes CASSSVMESSVGYTF.

The rearrangement joins TRBV5-1 to TRBJ2-1; 7 nucleotides agree with TRBD2. Germline trimming cut 0 bases from V and 5 bases from J; bases unmatched to any gene: 2. This CDR3 contains 14 residues. CDR1 is SGHRS, CDR2 YFSETQ, per germline. CDR3 amino acids: CASSLELANNEQFF. Written as DNA, the CDR3 is TGCGCCAGCAGCTTGGAACTAGCGAACAATGAGCAGTTCTTC.

The V and J genes are TRBV6-1 and TRBJ2-7; 7 nucleotides agree with TRBD1. The CDR3 spans 15 residues. Germline values: CDR1 MNHNS, CDR2 SASEGT. V lost 4 bases, J lost 0 bases, and 6 bases stayed unmatched. CDR3 sequence reads: CASSVTGFSSYEQYF. The CDR3 region has the DNA TGTGCCAGCAGTGTGACAGGGTTTAGCTCCTACGAGCAGTACTTC.

The genes are TRBV6-1 and TRBJ2-7; D is ambiguous. This CDR3 has 12 residues. Germline V gene data show CDR1 as MNHNS and CDR2 as SASEGT. V was cut by 7 bases and J by 3 bases, with 10 bases left in between. The DNA for the CDR3 is TGTGCCAGCAAACTATCCTACTACGAGCAGTACTTC. Residues: CASKLSYYEQYF.

This clone was recorded once. The gene calls are TRBV6-6 and TRBJ1-5; maybe TRBD1 (6 bases). Trimming stripped 6 bases from V and 0 bases from J, with 12 bases between. This CDR3 has 15 residues. In germline, CDR1 is MNHNY, CDR2 SVGAGI (reference sequence). The CDR3 reads CASSTNRDSNQPQHF. The CDR3, as DNA: TGTGCCAGCAGCACCAACAGGGATAGCAATCAGCCCCAGCATTTT.

The V gene is TRBV9, the J gene TRBJ1-6; D is undetermined. The germline V gene has CDR1 SGDLS and CDR2 YYNGEE. This CDR3 is built from 13 residues. Trimming took 0 bases from V and 7 from J, leaving 5 bases between them. The CDR3, as DNA: TGTGCCAGCAGCGTAGTGGGCAATTCACCCCTCCACTTT. Residues: CASSVVGNSPLHF.

The rearrangement links TRBV7-3 to TRBJ1-6; TRBD1 matches 7 bases. The CDR3 sequence is 17 residues long. Germline CDR1 reads SGHTA; CDR2 reads FQGTGA. V lost 1 base to trimming and J lost 6 bases; unmatched junction nucleotides: 9. CDR3 DNA: TGTGCCAGCAGCTTAATAGGAGGGGACAGTATTAATTCACCCCTCCACTTT. It encodes CASSLIGGDSINSPLHF.